The rows below give T cell receptor beta chains drawn from one sample of a study of graft-versus-host responses after intestinal transplantation. What these receptors recognize is not known. Profiled with immunoSEQ multiplex PCR; TCRdb holds only in-frame clones, not every one. The repertoire has 85,000 to 100,000 clones, roughly 90% of them found once; the top ten carry around 0.1%. Sequenced material: unstimulated CD4+ T cells sorted from spleen or lymph node cells, taken before intestinal transplant. Receptors originate from a human donor who received an intestinal transplant. CDR3s include the opening cysteine and the closing phenylalanine or tryptophan. The order of the fields is CDR3 protein, CDR3 DNA, D gene, V gene, clone size, J gene. D genes are given only for firm matches. Not every row has a clone size; where given, it reads once, few, many or a size class.

cdr3_aa: CASSLGAGGYTF
cdr3_nt: TGTGCCAGCAGCTTAGGGGCTGGGGGCTACACCTTC
d_call: NA
v_call: TRBV7-9
clone_size: NA
j_call: TRBJ1-2

cdr3_aa: CASSPAGVNTEAFF
cdr3_nt: TGTGCCAGCTCACCGGCGGGGGTGAACACTGAAGCTTTCTTT
d_call: NA
v_call: TRBV18
clone_size: NA
j_call: TRBJ1-1

cdr3_aa: CASTSGGYGYTF
cdr3_nt: TGTGCCAGCACTAGCGGGGGGTATGGCTACACCTTC
d_call: NA
v_call: TRBV2
clone_size: NA
j_call: TRBJ1-2

cdr3_aa: CASSGQRGGEKLFF
cdr3_nt: TGTGCCAGCAGCGGACAGAGAGGAGGTGAAAAACTGTTTTTT
d_call: NA
v_call: TRBV2
clone_size: NA
j_call: TRBJ1-4

cdr3_aa: CAITGGPGNEQFF
cdr3_nt: TGTGCCATCACCGGGGGGCCGGGCAATGAGCAGTTCTTC
d_call: NA
v_call: TRBV10-3
clone_size: NA
j_call: TRBJ2-1

cdr3_aa: CASELAGGYNEQFF
cdr3_nt: TGTGCCAGCGAACTAGCGGGGGGGTACAATGAGCAGTTCTTC
d_call: TRBD2
v_call: TRBV6-1
clone_size: NA
j_call: TRBJ2-1

cdr3_aa: CASSREAGRSYEQYF
cdr3_nt: TGTGCCAGCAGTCGGGAGGCGGGGAGATCCTACGAGCAGTACTTC
d_call: TRBD2
v_call: TRBV6-4
clone_size: NA
j_call: TRBJ2-7

cdr3_aa: CASSLTGGKQPQHF
cdr3_nt: TGTGCCAGCAGCTTAACGGGAGGAAAACAGCCCCAGCATTTT
d_call: NA
v_call: TRBV7-9
clone_size: NA
j_call: TRBJ1-5

cdr3_aa: CASSRRDMETQYF
cdr3_nt: TGTGCCAGCTCACGTCGGGACATGGAGACCCAGTACTTC
d_call: NA
v_call: TRBV18
clone_size: NA
j_call: TRBJ2-5

cdr3_aa: CATSRDRGSYGYTF
cdr3_nt: TGTGCCACCAGCAGAGATAGAGGCAGCTATGGCTACACCTTC
d_call: NA
v_call: TRBV15
clone_size: once
j_call: TRBJ1-2

cdr3_aa: CASSLPGPGFGGETQYF
cdr3_nt: TGCGCCAGCAGCCTCCCGGGCCCAGGATTCGGCGGGGAGACCCAGTACTTC
d_call: NA
v_call: TRBV5-1
clone_size: NA
j_call: TRBJ2-5

cdr3_aa: CASSLTGSEGDEQYF
cdr3_nt: TGTGCCAGCAGCCTGACAGGGTCGGAGGGGGACGAGCAGTACTTC
d_call: NA
v_call: TRBV5-6
clone_size: few
j_call: TRBJ2-7

cdr3_aa: CASSGSRGTDTQYF
cdr3_nt: TGTGCCAGCAGCGGGAGCCGAGGAACAGATACGCAGTATTTT
d_call: NA
v_call: TRBV9
clone_size: NA
j_call: TRBJ2-3

cdr3_aa: CASSPSQRGETQYF
cdr3_nt: TGTGCCAGCAGCCCCTCCCAGCGAGGGGAGACCCAGTACTTC
d_call: NA
v_call: TRBV6-5
clone_size: NA
j_call: TRBJ2-5

cdr3_aa: CASTLDSSNQPQHF
cdr3_nt: TGTGCCAGTACCTTGGACAGTAGCAATCAGCCCCAGCATTTT
d_call: NA
v_call: TRBV19
clone_size: NA
j_call: TRBJ1-5

cdr3_aa: CASSLGLTYEQYF
cdr3_nt: TGTGCCAGCAGCTTGGGTCTAACCTACGAGCAGTACTTC
d_call: NA
v_call: TRBV5-4
clone_size: NA
j_call: TRBJ2-7

cdr3_aa: CASCSDRADTQYF
cdr3_nt: TGTGCCAGCTGTTCCGACAGGGCAGATACGCAGTATTTT
d_call: TRBD1
v_call: TRBV18
clone_size: NA
j_call: TRBJ2-3

cdr3_aa: CASTRGRGWFEAFF
cdr3_nt: TGTGCCAGCACGCGAGGGAGGGGCTGGTTTGAAGCTTTCTTT
d_call: NA
v_call: TRBV21-1
clone_size: NA
j_call: TRBJ1-1

cdr3_aa: CASSLGTSGGEETQYF
cdr3_nt: TGTGCCAGCAGCTTGGGGACTAGCGGGGGCGAAGAGACCCAGTACTTC
d_call: TRBD2
v_call: TRBV7-2
clone_size: NA
j_call: TRBJ2-5

cdr3_aa: CSAIQGSYGYTF
cdr3_nt: TGCAGCGCCATACAGGGGTCCTATGGCTACACCTTC
d_call: TRBD1
v_call: TRBV29-1
clone_size: few
j_call: TRBJ1-2

cdr3_aa: CATSRPTGLAGNEQFF
cdr3_nt: TGTGCCACCAGCAGACCCACGGGGCTAGCGGGGAATGAGCAGTTCTTC
d_call: TRBD2
v_call: TRBV15
clone_size: NA
j_call: TRBJ2-1

cdr3_aa: CASSLGRNQETQYF
cdr3_nt: TGTGCCAGCAGCTTGGGGCGGAATCAAGAGACCCAGTACTTC
d_call: NA
v_call: TRBV5-8
clone_size: NA
j_call: TRBJ2-5

cdr3_aa: CASSQEGLGGRGYYGYTF
cdr3_nt: TGCGCCAGCAGCCAAGAAGGGCTCGGGGGGAGGGGATACTATGGCTACACCTTC
d_call: NA
v_call: TRBV4-1
clone_size: NA
j_call: TRBJ1-2

cdr3_aa: CASSAGGGSSYEQYF
cdr3_nt: TGTGCCAGCAGCGCTGGGGGGGGGAGCTCCTACGAGCAGTACTTC
d_call: TRBD2
v_call: TRBV9
clone_size: NA
j_call: TRBJ2-7

cdr3_aa: CASSEGQGWATDTQYF
cdr3_nt: TGTGCCAGCAGTGAAGGTCAGGGGTGGGCCACAGATACGCAGTATTTT
d_call: NA
v_call: TRBV2
clone_size: NA
j_call: TRBJ2-3

cdr3_aa: CASSPRTLNYGYTF
cdr3_nt: TGTGCCAGCAGCCCTCGGACACTAAACTATGGCTACACCTTC
d_call: NA
v_call: TRBV21-1
clone_size: NA
j_call: TRBJ1-2

cdr3_aa: CASSLVRGRNAFF
cdr3_nt: TGTGCCAGCAGCTTAGTCAGGGGTCGGAATGCTTTCTTT
d_call: NA
v_call: TRBV11-2
clone_size: NA
j_call: TRBJ1-1

cdr3_aa: CASSKRAHGGGNTQYF
cdr3_nt: TGTGCCAGCAGCAAGAGGGCTCACGGGGGGGGAAATACGCAGTATTTT
d_call: TRBD2
v_call: TRBV13
clone_size: NA
j_call: TRBJ2-3